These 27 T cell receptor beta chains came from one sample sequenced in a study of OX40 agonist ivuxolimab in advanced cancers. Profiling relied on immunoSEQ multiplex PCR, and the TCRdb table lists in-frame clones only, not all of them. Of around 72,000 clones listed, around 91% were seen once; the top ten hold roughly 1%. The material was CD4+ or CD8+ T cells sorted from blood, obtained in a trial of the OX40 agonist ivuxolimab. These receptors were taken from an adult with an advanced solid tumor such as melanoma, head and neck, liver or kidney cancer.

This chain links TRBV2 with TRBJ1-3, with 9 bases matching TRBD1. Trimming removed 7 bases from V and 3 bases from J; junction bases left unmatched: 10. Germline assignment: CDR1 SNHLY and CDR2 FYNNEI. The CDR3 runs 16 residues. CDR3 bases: TGTGCCAGCAAGAGGGACAGGGCCCTCTTTGGAAACACCATATATTTT. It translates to CASKRDRALFGNTIYF.

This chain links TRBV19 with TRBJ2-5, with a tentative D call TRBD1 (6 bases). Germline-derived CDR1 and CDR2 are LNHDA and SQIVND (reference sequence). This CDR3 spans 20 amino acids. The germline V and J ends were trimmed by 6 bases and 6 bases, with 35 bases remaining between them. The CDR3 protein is CASRWLDRLSYVGFGKTQYF. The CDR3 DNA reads TGTGCCAGTAGGTGGCTGGACAGACTCTCCTATGTAGGTTTTGGGAAGACCCAGTACTTC.

CDR3 bases: TGTGCCAGCAGTGGACAGAAACAAGAGACCCAGTACTTC. Protein: CASSGQKQETQYF. The genes are TRBV6-5 and TRBJ2-5; D might be TRBD1 (6 bases). Germline V gene data show CDR1 as MNHEY and CDR2 as SVGAGI. Trimming took off 5 bases at V and 2 bases at J, with 9 bases between the two ends. The CDR3 spans 13 residues.

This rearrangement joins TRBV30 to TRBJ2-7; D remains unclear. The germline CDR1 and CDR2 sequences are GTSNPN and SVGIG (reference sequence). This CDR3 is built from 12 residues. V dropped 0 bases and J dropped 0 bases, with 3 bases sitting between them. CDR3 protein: CAWSVSSYEQYF. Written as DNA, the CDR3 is TGTGCCTGGAGTGTAAGCTCCTACGAGCAGTACTTC.

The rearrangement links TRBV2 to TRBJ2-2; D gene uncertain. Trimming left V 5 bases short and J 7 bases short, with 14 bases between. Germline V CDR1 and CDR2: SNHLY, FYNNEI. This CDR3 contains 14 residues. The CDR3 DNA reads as TGTGCCAGCAGTCCAGACGTCTTGGTCGGGGAGCTGTTTTTT. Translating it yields CASSPDVLVGELFF.

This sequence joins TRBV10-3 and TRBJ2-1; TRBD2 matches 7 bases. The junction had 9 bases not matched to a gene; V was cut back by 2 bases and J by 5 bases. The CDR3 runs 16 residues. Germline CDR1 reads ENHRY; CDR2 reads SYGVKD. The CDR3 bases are TGTGCCATCAGTGAGCCACGGGGCGGGAGAAACAATGAGCAGTTCTTC. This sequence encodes CAISEPRGGRNNEQFF.

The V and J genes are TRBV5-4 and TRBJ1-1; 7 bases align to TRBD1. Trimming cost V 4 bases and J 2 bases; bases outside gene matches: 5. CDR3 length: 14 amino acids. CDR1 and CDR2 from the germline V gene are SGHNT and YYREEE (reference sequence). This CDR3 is CASSRTGVNTEAFF. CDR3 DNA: TGTGCCAGCAGCCGGACAGGAGTAAACACTGAAGCTTTCTTT. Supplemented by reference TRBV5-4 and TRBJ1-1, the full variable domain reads ETGVTQSPTHLIKTRGQQVTLRCSSQSGHNTVSWYQQALGQGPQFIFQYYREEENGRGNFPPRFSGLQFPNYSSELNVNALELDDSALYLCASSRTGVNTEAFFGQGTRLTVV.

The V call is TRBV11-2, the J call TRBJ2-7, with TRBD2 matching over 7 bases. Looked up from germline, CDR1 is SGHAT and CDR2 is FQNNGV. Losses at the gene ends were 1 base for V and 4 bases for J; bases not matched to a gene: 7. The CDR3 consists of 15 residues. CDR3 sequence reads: CASSLAMGGLYEQYF. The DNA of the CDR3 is TGTGCCAGCAGCTTAGCCATGGGAGGGTTATACGAGCAGTACTTC.

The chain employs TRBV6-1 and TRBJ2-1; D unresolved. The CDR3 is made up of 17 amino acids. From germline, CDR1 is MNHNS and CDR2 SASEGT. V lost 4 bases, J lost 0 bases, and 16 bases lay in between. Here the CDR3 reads CASSGRTASTSYNEQFF. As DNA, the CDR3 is TGTGCCAGCAGTGGAAGAACAGCCTCAACCTCCTACAATGAGCAGTTCTTC.

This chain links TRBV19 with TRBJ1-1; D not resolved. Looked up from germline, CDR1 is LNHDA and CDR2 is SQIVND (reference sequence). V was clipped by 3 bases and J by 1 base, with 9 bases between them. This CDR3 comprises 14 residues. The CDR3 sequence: CASSIPAANTEAFF. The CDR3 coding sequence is TGTGCCAGTAGTATCCCCGCAGCGAACACTGAAGCTTTCTTT. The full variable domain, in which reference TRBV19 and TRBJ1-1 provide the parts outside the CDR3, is DGGITQSPKYLFRKEGQNVTLSCEQNLNHDAMYWYRQDPGQGLRLIYYSQIVNDFQKGDIAEGYSVSREKKESFPLTVTSAQKNPTAFYLCASSIPAANTEAFFGQGTRLTVV.

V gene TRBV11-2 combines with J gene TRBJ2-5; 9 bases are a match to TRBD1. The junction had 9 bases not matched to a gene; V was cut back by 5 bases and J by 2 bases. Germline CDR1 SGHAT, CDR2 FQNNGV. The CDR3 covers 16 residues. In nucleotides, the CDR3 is TGTGCCAGCAGCACACAGGGGGCACGTCTTCAAGAGACCCAGTACTTC. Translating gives CASSTQGARLQETQYF.

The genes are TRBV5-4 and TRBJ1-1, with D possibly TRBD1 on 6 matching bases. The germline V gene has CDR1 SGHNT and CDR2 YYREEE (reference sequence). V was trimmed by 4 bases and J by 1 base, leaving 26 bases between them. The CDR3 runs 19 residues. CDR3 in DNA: TGTGCCAGCAGCGTTGTGGGGGCGGTGAGACGACAGGCGAACACTGAAGCTTTCTTT. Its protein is CASSVVGAVRRQANTEAFF.

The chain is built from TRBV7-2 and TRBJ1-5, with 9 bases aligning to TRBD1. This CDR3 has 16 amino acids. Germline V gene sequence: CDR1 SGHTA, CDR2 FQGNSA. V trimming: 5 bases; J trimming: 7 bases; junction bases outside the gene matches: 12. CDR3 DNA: TGTGCCAGCAGCGGGGGGGGACAGGGAGTATGGCAGCCCCAGCATTTT. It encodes CASSGGGQGVWQPQHF. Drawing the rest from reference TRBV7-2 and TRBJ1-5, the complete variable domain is GAGVSQSPSNKVTEKGKDVELRCDPISGHTALYWYRQSLGQGLEFLIYFQGNSAPDKSGLPSDRFSAERTGGSVSTLTIQRTQQEDSAVYLCASSGGGQGVWQPQHFGDGTRLSIL.

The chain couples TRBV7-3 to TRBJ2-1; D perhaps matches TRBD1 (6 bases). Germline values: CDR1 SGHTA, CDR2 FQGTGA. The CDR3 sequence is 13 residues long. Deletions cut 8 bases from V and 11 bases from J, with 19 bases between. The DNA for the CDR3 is TGTGCCAGCTCCGGGACAAGCAATGTGCAGCAGTTCTTC. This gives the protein CASSGTSNVQQFF.

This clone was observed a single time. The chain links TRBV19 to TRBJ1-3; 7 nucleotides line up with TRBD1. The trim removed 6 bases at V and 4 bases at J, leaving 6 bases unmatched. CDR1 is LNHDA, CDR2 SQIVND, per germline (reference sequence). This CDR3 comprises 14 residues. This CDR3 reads CASRTGSGGNTIYF. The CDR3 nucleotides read TGTGCCAGTAGGACAGGGTCAGGAGGAAACACCATATATTTT.

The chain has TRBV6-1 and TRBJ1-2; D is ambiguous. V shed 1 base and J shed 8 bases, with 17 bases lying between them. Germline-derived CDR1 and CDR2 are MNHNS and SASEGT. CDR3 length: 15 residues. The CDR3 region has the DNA TGTGCCAGCAGTGAAGAGGTAGGACCGAGTGAGGGCTACACCTTC. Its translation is CASSEEVGPSEGYTF.

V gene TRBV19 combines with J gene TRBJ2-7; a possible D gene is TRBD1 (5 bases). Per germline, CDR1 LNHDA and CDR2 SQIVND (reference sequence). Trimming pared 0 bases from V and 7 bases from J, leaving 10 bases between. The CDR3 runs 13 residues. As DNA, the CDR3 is TGTGCCAGTAGTATAGACGGTGCAGGGGAGCAGTACTTC. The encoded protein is CASSIDGAGEQYF.

The CDR3 bases are TGCGCCAGCAGCTTGGGGACAGGGCCTGACCTAAAAGCTTTCTTT. This sequence encodes CASSLGTGPDLKAFF. V is TRBV5-1 and J is TRBJ1-1; 8 bases fit TRBD1. Germline CDR1 is SGHRS and CDR2 is YFSETQ. V trimming: 0 bases; J trimming: 9 bases; junction bases outside the gene matches: 10. The length of the CDR3 is 15 residues.

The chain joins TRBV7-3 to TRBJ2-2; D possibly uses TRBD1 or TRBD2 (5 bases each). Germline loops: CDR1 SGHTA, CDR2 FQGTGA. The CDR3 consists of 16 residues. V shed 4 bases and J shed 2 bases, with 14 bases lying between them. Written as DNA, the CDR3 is TGTGCCAGCAGCTCACAGGTCGGGGCAAACACCGGGGAGCTGTTTTTT. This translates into CASSSQVGANTGELFF.

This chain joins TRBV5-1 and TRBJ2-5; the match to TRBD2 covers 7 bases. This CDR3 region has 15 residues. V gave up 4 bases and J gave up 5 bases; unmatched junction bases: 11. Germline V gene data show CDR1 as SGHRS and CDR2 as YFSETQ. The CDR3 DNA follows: TGCGCCAGCAGCCGCCGGGACTACGACACGGAGACCCAGTACTTC. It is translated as CASSRRDYDTETQYF.

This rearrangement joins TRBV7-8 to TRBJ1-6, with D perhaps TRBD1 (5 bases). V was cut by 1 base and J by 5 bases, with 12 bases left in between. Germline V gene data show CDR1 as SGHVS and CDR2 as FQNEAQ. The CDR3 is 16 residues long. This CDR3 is CASSLEGRDHNSPLHF. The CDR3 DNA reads TGTGCCAGCAGCTTAGAAGGCAGGGACCATAATTCACCCCTCCACTTT.

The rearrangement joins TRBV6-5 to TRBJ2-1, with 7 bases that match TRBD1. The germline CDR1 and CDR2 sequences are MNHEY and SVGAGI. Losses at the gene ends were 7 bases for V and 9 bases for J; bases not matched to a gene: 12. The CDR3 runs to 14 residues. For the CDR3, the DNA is TGTGCCAGCACGAGAGGGGGCGCCGGAGGTGAGCAGTTCTTC. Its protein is CASTRGGAGGEQFF.

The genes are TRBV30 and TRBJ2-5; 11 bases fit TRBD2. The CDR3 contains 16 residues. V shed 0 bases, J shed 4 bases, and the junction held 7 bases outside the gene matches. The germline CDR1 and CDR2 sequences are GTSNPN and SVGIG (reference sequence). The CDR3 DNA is TGTGCCTGGAGTGTAGGTCTAGCGGGGGGCGGAGAGACCCAGTACTTC. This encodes CAWSVGLAGGGETQYF. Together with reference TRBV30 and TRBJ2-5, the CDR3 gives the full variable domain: SQTIHQWPATLVQPVGSPLSLECTVEGTSNPNLYWYRQAAGRGLQLLFYSVGIGQISSEVPQNLSASRPQDRQFILSSKKLLLSDSGFYLCAWSVGLAGGGETQYFGPGTRLLVL.

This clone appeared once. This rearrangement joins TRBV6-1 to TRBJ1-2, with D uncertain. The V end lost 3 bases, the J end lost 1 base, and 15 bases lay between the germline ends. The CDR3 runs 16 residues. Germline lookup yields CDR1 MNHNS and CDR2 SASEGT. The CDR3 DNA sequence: TGTGCCAGCAGTGAGGGTGGGTTAGGGCGTAACTATGGCTACACCTTC. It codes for CASSEGGLGRNYGYTF.

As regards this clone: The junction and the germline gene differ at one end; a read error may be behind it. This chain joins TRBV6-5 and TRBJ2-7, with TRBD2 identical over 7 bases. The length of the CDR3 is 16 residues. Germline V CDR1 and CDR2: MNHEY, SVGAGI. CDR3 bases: TGTGCCAGCAGTTACTCGGCCTCTAGCGGCCCCAACGAGCAGTGGTTC. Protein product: CASSYSASSGPNEQWF.

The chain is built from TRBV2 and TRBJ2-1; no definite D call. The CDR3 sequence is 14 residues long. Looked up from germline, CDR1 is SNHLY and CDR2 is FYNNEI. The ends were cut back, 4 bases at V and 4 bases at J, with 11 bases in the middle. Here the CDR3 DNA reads TGTGCCAGCAGTGCCAGGCAAGGGTACAATGAGCAGTTCTTC. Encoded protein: CASSARQGYNEQFF.

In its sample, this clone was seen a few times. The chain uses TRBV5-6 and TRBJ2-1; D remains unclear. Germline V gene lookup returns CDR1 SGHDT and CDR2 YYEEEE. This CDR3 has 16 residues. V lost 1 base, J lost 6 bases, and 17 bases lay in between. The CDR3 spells CASSLWASRIGNEQFF. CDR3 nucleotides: TGTGCCAGCAGCTTGTGGGCCAGCCGTATAGGCAATGAGCAGTTCTTC.